This is a list of T cell receptor beta chains from one sample in a study of shared clonotypes between healthy human individuals. Profiling relied on immunoSEQ multiplex PCR, and the TCRdb table lists in-frame clones only, not all of them. This sample has about 980,000 clones; around three quarters occur once, and the top ten carry nearly 1.5%. Sequenced material: memory CD4+ T cells sorted from blood. These receptor sequences come from a man aged 18 to 30 in good health. Each CDR3 is given with its conserved first and last residue. The D gene is left open where the match is weak. A clone size is listed for some rows: how often the clone was seen (once, few, many), or a class if it is expanded.

cdr3_length	d_call	clone_size	v_call	j_call	cdr3_nt	cdr3_aa
15	.	.	TRBV18	TRBJ2-4	TGTGCCAGCTCCCCTGAGGGGGGGTTCCAAAACATTCAGTACTTC	CASSPEGGFQNIQYF
13	.	few	TRBV6-5	TRBJ2-7	TGTGCCAGCAGTTACGAGGGGTCCTACGAGCAGTACTTC	CASSYEGSYEQYF
14	.	.	TRBV2	TRBJ1-5	TGTGCCAGCAGTCAGCTACAGGGCAATCAGCCCCAGCATTTT	CASSQLQGNQPQHF
16	TRBD2	.	TRBV5-1	TRBJ2-3	TGCGCCAGCAGCTCCGGGACTAGCACCAGCACAGATACGCAGTATTTT	CASSSGTSTSTDTQYF
13	.	.	TRBV18	TRBJ1-2	TGTGCCAGCTCACCACCGAACGGGGACGGCTACACCTTC	CASSPPNGDGYTF
11	.	.	TRBV2	TRBJ2-7	TGTGCCAGCAGGGTAAAGGTAGAGCAGTACTTC	CASRVKVEQYF
15	.	.	TRBV29-1	TRBJ1-5	TGCAGCGTCGCGGACGGCTACGGTAGCAATCAGCCCCAGCATTTT	CSVADGYGSNQPQHF
15	.	many	TRBV5-1	TRBJ2-1	TGCGCCAGCAGCTTGGGACAGAGCATTTACAATGAGCAGTTCTTC	CASSLGQSIYNEQFF
15	.	.	TRBV5-1	TRBJ2-7	TGCGCCAGCAGCTTGTTGTCTCACGGCCCCTACGAGCAGTACTTC	CASSLLSHGPYEQYF
15	.	.	TRBV9	TRBJ2-3	TGTGCCAGCAGCGTAGGGTACAGGTTCACAGATACGCAGTATTTT	CASSVGYRFTDTQYF
15	.	once	TRBV4-1	TRBJ1-5	TGCGCCAGCAGCCAGGAAATCAGGGTTATCAAGCCCCAGCATTTT	CASSQEIRVIKPQHF
15	.	.	TRBV2	TRBJ2-3	TGTGCCAGCAGTGTAGCGGTGGTTTACACAGATACGCAGTATTTT	CASSVAVVYTDTQYF
14	TRBD2	few	TRBV4-3	TRBJ2-7	TGCGCCAGCAGTCCTAGCGGGAGCTCCTACGAGCAGTACTTC	CASSPSGSSYEQYF
16	TRBD1	.	TRBV18	TRBJ1-5	TGTGCCAGCTCACCTACCACTGGACAGGTCGGGCAGCCCCAGCATTTT	CASSPTTGQVGQPQHF
14	TRBD2	few	TRBV10-2	TRBJ2-3	TGCGCCAGCAGTTTAGCGGGAGGGAAAGATACGCAGTATTTT	CASSLAGGKDTQYF
13	.	.	TRBV28	TRBJ2-3	TGTGCCAGCAGGGGGGTTAGCACAGATACGCAGTATTTT	CASRGVSTDTQYF
16	.	.	TRBV7-2	TRBJ1-4	TGTGCCAGCAGCTTAGCGCGAACAACAACTAATGAAAAACTGTTTTTT	CASSLARTTTNEKLFF
13	.	.	TRBV5-6	TRBJ1-2	TGTGCCAGCAGCCAAGACACCAGAGATGGCTACACCTTC	CASSQDTRDGYTF
16	TRBD1	once	TRBV18	TRBJ2-1	TGTGCCAGCTCACCAATCCAGGGGGTTAGCGAAGTAGAGCAGTTCTTC	CASSPIQGVSEVEQFF
13	.	.	TRBV7-8	TRBJ2-7	TGTGCCAGCAGCGGGCGCCTAACCCACGAGCAGTACTTC	CASSGRLTHEQYF
13	TRBD2	.	TRBV10-2	TRBJ2-7	TGCGCCAGCAGATTAGCGGGGGGGCTTGAGCAGTACTTC	CASRLAGGLEQYF
16	.	.	TRBV2	TRBJ2-3	TGTGCCAGCAGTGAAATCCGCAGGGGTGGCACAGATACGCAGTATTTT	CASSEIRRGGTDTQYF
13	.	.	TRBV18	TRBJ1-2	TGTGCCAGCTCAACGGGCAGTATGTTCGACTACACCTTC	CASSTGSMFDYTF
11	.	.	TRBV5-4	TRBJ2-1	TGTGCCAGCAAGGACTCCAATGAGCAGTTCTTC	CASKDSNEQFF
15	.	.	TRBV5-1	TRBJ1-5	TGCGCCAGCAGCCCAGACGGTGGTTTGGGCCAGCCCCAGCATTTT	CASSPDGGLGQPQHF
20	TRBD1	.	TRBV11-2	TRBJ2-5	TGTGCCAGCAGCTTAGAGGCGACAGGGGGTGGAGCGGGAAGGTTGGAGACCCAGTACTTC	CASSLEATGGGAGRLETQYF
13	.	.	TRBV10-1	TRBJ2-7	TGCGCCAGCAGTGATTCGAGGTGGGACGAGCAGTACTTC	CASSDSRWDEQYF
15	.	.	TRBV5-1	TRBJ2-2	TGCGCCAGCAGCCCGCAGGAGTCGAACACCGGGGAGCTGTTTTTT	CASSPQESNTGELFF
14	TRBD1	few	TRBV30	TRBJ1-5	TGTGCCTCAAGCCCCGGGACAGGAAATCAGCCCCAGCATTTT	CASSPGTGNQPQHF
13	.	.	TRBV19	TRBJ1-1	TGTGCCAGTAGGAAGGACAGCTACACTGAAGCTTTCTTT	CASRKDSYTEAFF
11	.	.	TRBV2	TRBJ2-1	TGTGCCACGACAGTCTACAATGAGCAGTTCTTC	CATTVYNEQFF
16	TRBD1	.	TRBV28	TRBJ2-2	TGTGCCAGCAGTTCGTTGGGACAGGGTACAGCCGGGGAGCTGTTTTTT	CASSSLGQGTAGELFF
13	TRBD1	.	TRBV28	TRBJ1-2	TGTGCCAGCAGTACCACAGGGGGAGCTGGCTACACCTTC	CASSTTGGAGYTF
14	.	.	TRBV5-1	TRBJ2-5	TGCGCCAGCAGCTTAGACAGCCGCGGGGAGACCCAGTACTTC	CASSLDSRGETQYF
11	.	.	TRBV7-8	TRBJ2-3	TGTGCCAGCAGCTCGCCAGATACGCAGTATTTT	CASSSPDTQYF
14	TRBD1	once	TRBV18	TRBJ1-1	TGTGCCAGCTCACTTGACAGGGTGGTATCCAAAGCTTTCTTT	CASSLDRVVSKAFF
15	TRBD1	.	TRBV5-4	TRBJ1-1	TGTGCCAGCAGATCAATCGACAGGGGAAGGACTGAAGCTTTCTTT	CASRSIDRGRTEAFF
13	.	.	TRBV29-1	TRBJ2-7	TGCAGCGTCCGAAAGGGGGGCATCAACGAGCAGTACTTC	CSVRKGGINEQYF
14	.	few	TRBV10-3	TRBJ1-6	TGTGCCATCAGTGACACCAAAGGGAGCTCACCCCTCCACTTT	CAISDTKGSSPLHF
15	.	.	TRBV7-9	TRBJ2-3	TGTGCCAGCAGCCCCGGGACCCTTTTGTCAGATACGCAGTATTTT	CASSPGTLLSDTQYF
16	TRBD1	.	TRBV7-2	TRBJ2-1	TGTGCCAGCAGGACTAGAACCGGGACAGGGGGCGATGAGCAGTTCTTC	CASRTRTGTGGDEQFF
16	.	.	TRBV15	TRBJ1-5	TGTGCCACCAGCAGAGATGGGAGGGGCCCCAATCAGCCCCAGCATTTT	CATSRDGRGPNQPQHF
16	TRBD1	.	TRBV5-4	TRBJ2-1	TGTGCCAGCAGCCCACCCACCGGGACAGGAGGGAATGAGCAGTTCTTC	CASSPPTGTGGNEQFF
17	.	.	TRBV19	TRBJ2-2	TGTGCCAGTAGCCCCGATAGCCTTCCCAGGAACACCGGGGAGCTGTTTTTT	CASSPDSLPRNTGELFF
17	TRBD1	many	TRBV4-1	TRBJ2-5	TGCGCCAGCAGACCCACGGACAGGGGTTTAGAACAAGAGACCCAGTACTTC	CASRPTDRGLEQETQYF
12	.	.	TRBV5-1	TRBJ1-1	TGCGCCAGCAGCTTGGTAGGGGTCGGGGCTTTCTTT	CASSLVGVGAFF
17	.	.	TRBV12-2	TRBJ2-1	TGTGCAAGTCGCTCCGCCAAGCCCGGGGGGAAGTTGAATGAGCAGTTCTTC	CASRSAKPGGKLNEQFF
14	.	.	TRBV6-5	TRBJ1-6	TGTGCCAGCTCTCGTTGGGGGTTCGATTCACCCCTCCACTTT	CASSRWGFDSPLHF
15	TRBD1	once	TRBV30	TRBJ1-4	TGTGCCTGGAGTGGGCGGACAGGGACCAATGAAAAACTGTTTTTT	CAWSGRTGTNEKLFF
14	.	.	TRBV5-1	TRBJ1-1	TGCGCCAGCAGCTTGGGTCAGGTGAACACTGAAGCTTTCTTT	CASSLGQVNTEAFF
14	.	.	TRBV2	TRBJ1-6	TGTGCCAGCCGGGCGGGGGAAGGGAATTCACCCCTCCACTTT	CASRAGEGNSPLHF
18	.	.	TRBV4-1	TRBJ1-2	TGCGCCAGCAACACAAGACCGGGACTGGGCAGTCGTAACTATGGCTACACCTTC	CASNTRPGLGSRNYGYTF
16	.	.	TRBV19	TRBJ2-1	TGTGCCAGTAGTATCTCGGGGTGGGGGGCCGCCAATGAGCAGTTCTTC	CASSISGWGAANEQFF
14	TRBD1	.	TRBV5-4	TRBJ1-1	TGTGCCAGCAGCCTGGACAGGTGGGACACTGAAGCTTTCTTT	CASSLDRWDTEAFF
16	.	.	TRBV15	TRBJ1-3	TGTGCCACCAGCAGAGTCCCGGAACAGGGCGGAAACACCATATATTTT	CATSRVPEQGGNTIYF
14	.	.	TRBV28	TRBJ2-7	TGTGCCAGCAGTGAGGGGCCTGACCCCTACGAGCAGTACTTC	CASSEGPDPYEQYF
13	.	few	TRBV5-1	TRBJ1-1	TGCGCCAGCAGCTTGGCCAGCGGGGGCCGGGTTTTCTTT	CASSLASGGRVFF
15	.	.	TRBV15	TRBJ1-4	TGTGCCACCAGCCGGCGCCGGGGGGAGAATGAAAAACTGTTTTTT	CATSRRRGENEKLFF